The rows below give T cell receptor beta chains drawn from one sample of a study of blood T cell repertoires in COVID-19. Sequencing was performed with immunoSEQ multiplex PCR; in TCRdb, only in-frame clones are kept and a portion is missing. The sample has just under 350,000 clones; 85% to 90% are singletons. The sequenced material came from peripheral blood. These receptors originate from a woman between 50 and 59 years old with COVID-19, enrolled during active disease. CDR3s include the opening cysteine and the closing phenylalanine or tryptophan.

V	J	CDR3
TRBV21-1	TRBJ1-2	CASSKEVTANYGYTF
TRBV4-1	TRBJ1-1	CASSLITGSTEAFF
TRBV27	TRBJ2-7	CASSGGSGAYEQYF
TRBV28	TRBJ1-1	CASSSPSYGNTEAFF
TRBV12-3/TRBV12-4	TRBJ2-1	CASTEGSEQFF
TRBV18	TRBJ1-2	CASSPGRGSYGYTF
TRBV19	TRBJ2-2	CASSTGTSVNTGELFF
TRBV29-1	TRBJ1-2	CSVQGAQGYTF
TRBV7-2	TRBJ2-7	CASSLALRGSVGYEQYF
TRBV6-1	TRBJ1-4	CASSEAGTGAEKLFF